Listed below are T cell receptor beta chains from one sample, sequenced in a study of monozygotic twins with cystic fibrosis. TCRdb keeps only in-frame clones here, not all; method: immunoSEQ multiplex PCR. Of tens of thousands of clones listed, 85% to 95% are singletons. The sample comprised blood. These receptor sequences come from a girl aged 2 to 10 with cystic fibrosis. Both conserved end residues are part of each CDR3. D genes are given only for firm matches. Clone size is stated in some rows and not others, as once, few, many or a class when expanded.

d_call	v_call	j_call	clone_size	cdr3_nt	cdr3_aa
TRBD2	TRBV2	TRBJ2-1	.	TGTGCCAGCAGTGACTCGGGGACTAGCGGGGGCCATAGCTCCTACAATGAGCAGTTCTTC	CASSDSGTSGGHSSYNEQFF
.	TRBV28	TRBJ1-5	.	TGTGCCAGCAGTTTGTGGCAGGGCGGTCAGCCCCAGCATTTT	CASSLWQGGQPQHF
TRBD1	TRBV13	TRBJ1-1	.	TGTGCCAGCAGCTTAGAAAACAGGGGAGCAATCGCTGAAGCTTTCTTT	CASSLENRGAIAEAFF
.	TRBV4-3	TRBJ1-1	.	TGCGCCAGCAGCCAAGATAGGTTAATGGGGGGGAGGAACACTGAAGCTTTCTTT	CASSQDRLMGGRNTEAFF
TRBD1	TRBV4-1	TRBJ1-5	few	TGCGCCAGCAGCCAAGATGTCGTAACCGGGACAGAGAATCAGCCCCAGCATTTT	CASSQDVVTGTENQPQHF
.	TRBV6-5	TRBJ1-2	.	TGTGCCAGCAGTTACGGCAGCTATGGCTACACCTTC	CASSYGSYGYTF
TRBD1	TRBV5-1	TRBJ1-3	.	TGCGCCAGCAGCCCTAAGGGGACAGGGGTTCAACTTACTGGAAACACCATATATTTT	CASSPKGTGVQLTGNTIYF
.	TRBV27	TRBJ1-4	.	TGTGCCAGCAGTTTACTTGAGCGGGGTAATGAAAAACTGTTTTTT	CASSLLERGNEKLFF
.	TRBV7-8	TRBJ1-3	.	TGTGCCAGCAGCCTGACCCCTGGGCTGGAAATCGGAAACACCATATATTTT	CASSLTPGLEIGNTIYF
TRBD2	TRBV4-3	TRBJ2-7	.	TGCGCCAGCAGCCATTCTGGGCTAGCGGACTACGAGCAGTACTTC	CASSHSGLADYEQYF